This T cell receptor beta chain was observed in a study of T-cell memory formation after mild COVID-19. Study-level information: TCR clustering was largely donor specific. Whole-study results and caveats: Shrinking CD4+ clones were chiefly CM and EM; CD8+ ones were chiefly EMRA. Certain responding clones were present in pre-infection memory, suggesting participation of cross-reactive memory.

V was clipped by 4 bases and J by 9 bases, with 16 bases between them. This CDR3 contains 14 residues. The 5'RACE method, run with constant-segment primers, produced TCR alpha and TCR beta cDNA libraries (carrying sample barcodes and UMIs). MiXCR was run by TCRdb on the 5' RACE reads, yielding one entry per CDR3 protein. The table has roughly 260,000 distinct CDR3 sequences, less than 20% seen once; the top ten hold approximately 3.6%. In regard to this clonotype: Its antigen is not known.

The sample taken for sequencing was PBMCs or a T cell subset sorted from them (not recorded which). This clonotype was sampled from a young man who had mild COVID-19 (a few samples of this study predate the infection). Cell type and time point are not known. V usage is TRBV12-3 or TRBV12-4 and J usage is TRBJ1-5; TRBD1 might be the D (5 bases). The CDR3 spells CASSSRRGIGPQHF. The CDR3 coding sequence is TGTGCCAGCAGTTCCCGGAGGGGCATTGGGCCCCAGCATTTT.